A selection of T cell receptor beta chains follows, all from one sample in a study of shared clonotypes between healthy human individuals. The assay was immunoSEQ multiplex PCR, and TCRdb's table has in-frame clones only and misses some. Of around 1 million clones detected, around 80% appear once; the ten largest clones hold approximately 1.5%. Source material: memory CD4+ T cells sorted from blood. The receptor source for this set is a man aged 18 to 35 in good health. Both conserved end residues are part of each CDR3. Each record gives: J gene, clone size, D gene, V gene, CDR3 protein, CDR3 DNA. A D gene is named only where the DNA matches it firmly. Not all rows give a size; the values are once, few, many and, for expanded clones, a class.

TRBJ2-1 | . | TRBD1 | TRBV28 | CASSSGQGSFYNEQFF | TGTGCCAGCAGTTCCGGACAGGGGAGCTTCTACAATGAGCAGTTCTTC
TRBJ1-2 | many | TRBD1 | TRBV7-2 | CASSPATGGGENGYTF | TGTGCCAGCAGCCCCGCGACAGGGGGCGGCGAGAATGGCTACACCTTC
TRBJ1-1 | . | TRBD1 | TRBV30 | CAWFVRGRSVNTEAFF | TGTGCCTGGTTTGTCAGGGGGCGATCCGTGAACACTGAAGCTTTCTTT
TRBJ2-7 | once | . | TRBV7-2 | CASSPRQVYYEQYF | TGTGCCAGCAGCCCCAGACAGGTCTACTACGAGCAGTACTTC
TRBJ2-5 | . | . | TRBV5-1 | CASGRGEETQYF | TGCGCCAGCGGCCGGGGCGAAGAGACCCAGTACTTC
TRBJ2-7 | . | TRBD1 | TRBV2 | CASSSPRQGPSYEQYF | TGTGCCAGCAGTTCCCCTCGACAGGGCCCGTCCTACGAGCAGTACTTC
TRBJ2-3 | . | . | TRBV6-5 | CASRTTASTDTQYF | TGTGCCAGCAGAACTACAGCCAGCACAGATACGCAGTATTTT
TRBJ2-6 | many | . | TRBV10-2 | CASRGLAGSGANVLTF | TGCGCCAGCAGAGGACTCGCAGGCTCTGGGGCCAACGTCCTGACTTTC
TRBJ2-7 | . | . | TRBV27 | CASSLGGPYEQYF | TGTGCCAGCAGTTTAGGGGGCCCCTACGAGCAGTACTTC
TRBJ2-3 | . | . | TRBV15 | CATSRSTATTDTQYF | TGTGCCACCAGCAGAAGCACGGCAACGACAGATACGCAGTATTTT
TRBJ2-2 | once | TRBD2 | TRBV12-5 | CASGLGRSLVGEGLPDTGELFF | TGTGCTAGTGGTTTGGGTAGATCTCTTGTGGGGGAGGGCCTTCCAGACACCGGGGAGCTGTTTTTT
TRBJ2-7 | . | . | TRBV6-5 | CASMSSRQNSYEQYF | TGTGCCAGCATGAGCTCGCGGCAAAACTCCTACGAGCAGTACTTC
TRBJ1-2 | . | TRBD1 | TRBV27 | CASSLEGQAGRGGYTF | TGTGCCAGCAGTTTAGAGGGACAGGCCGGGAGAGGCGGCTACACCTTC
TRBJ1-2 | . | TRBD1 | TRBV27 | CASTKRDRGDSNYGYTF | TGTGCCAGCACCAAAAGGGACAGGGGTGACTCTAACTATGGCTACACCTTC
TRBJ2-5 | . | . | TRBV5-1 | CASSTAGGETQYF | TGCGCCAGCAGCACCGCCGGAGGAGAGACCCAGTACTTC
TRBJ2-2 | few | . | TRBV19 | CASSWRDLNTGELFF | TGTGCCAGTAGTTGGAGGGACCTGAACACCGGGGAGCTGTTTTTT
TRBJ1-2 | few | TRBD1 | TRBV4-1 | CASSQEGGQGANYGYTF | TGCGCCAGCAGCCAAGAGGGGGGCCAGGGGGCTAACTATGGCTACACCTTC
TRBJ2-7 | . | . | TRBV7-8 | CASSLVTSGEQYF | TGTGCCAGCAGCTTAGTAACCTCCGGCGAGCAGTACTTC
TRBJ2-7 | once | TRBD1 | TRBV30 | CAWSFSLSRQGAYEQYF | TGTGCCTGGAGTTTTAGTTTGTCAAGACAGGGAGCCTACGAGCAGTACTTC
TRBJ1-2 | . | TRBD1 | TRBV6-5 | CASSGRDRVSGYTF | TGTGCCAGCAGTGGCCGGGACAGGGTCTCTGGCTACACCTTC
TRBJ2-6 | . | TRBD1 | TRBV9 | CASSPGTGGKFGANVLTF | TGTGCCAGCAGCCCCGGGACAGGGGGTAAATTTGGGGCCAACGTCCTGACTTTC
TRBJ1-2 | . | . | TRBV5-1 | CASSSVSYGYTF | TGCGCCAGCAGCTCCGTAAGCTATGGCTACACCTTC
TRBJ1-5 | . | TRBD1 | TRBV27 | CASSSIGQAGQPQHF | TGTGCCAGCAGTTCCATCGGACAGGCGGGGCAGCCCCAGCATTTT
TRBJ1-4 | once | TRBD1 | TRBV6-1 | CASSERRAGGNEKLFF | TGTGCCAGCAGTGAAAGACGGGCAGGGGGTAATGAAAAACTGTTTTTT
TRBJ1-6 | few | . | TRBV6-5 | CATQDLEYYNSPLHF | TGTGCCACCCAAGACCTCGAATACTATAATTCACCCCTCCACTTT
TRBJ2-5 | . | . | TRBV6-5 | CASKRAKETQYF | TGTGCCAGCAAGCGGGCGAAGGAGACCCAGTACTTC